Below, 22 T cell receptor beta chains from the same sample are listed, as sequenced in a study of blood T cell repertoires in COVID-19. The data were produced by immunoSEQ multiplex PCR, yet TCRdb's version contains in-frame clones alone and is incomplete. The table shows hundreds of thousands of clones, with 70% to 90% occurring only once. Sequencing input: peripheral blood. Source of these receptors: a man in his late teens or twenties with active or convalescent COVID-19.

This chain joins TRBV19 and TRBJ1-5, with a tentative D call TRBD1 (6 bases). Germline loops: CDR1 LNHDA, CDR2 SQIVND (reference sequence). This CDR3 contains 15 residues. V lost 1 base and J 12 bases, leaving 19 bases between the germline ends. The CDR3 here is CASSIGWAGDGGQHF. The CDR3 DNA sequence: TGTGCCAGTAGTATAGGCTGGGCAGGGGATGGGGGCCAGCATTTT.

J is TRBJ1-2 and V is TRBV19; 9 positions agree with TRBD1. Germline V gene lookup returns CDR1 LNHDA and CDR2 SQIVND (reference sequence). V gave up 5 bases and J gave up 6 bases; unmatched junction bases: 7. CDR3 length equals 14 residues. The CDR3 sequence is CASSATGGADGYTF. DNA of the CDR3: TGTGCCAGTAGTGCTACAGGGGGCGCAGATGGCTACACCTTC. The full variable domain, in which reference TRBV19 and TRBJ1-2 provide the parts outside the CDR3, is DGGITQSPKYLFRKEGQNVTLSCEQNLNHDAMYWYRQDPGQGLRLIYYSQIVNDFQKGDIAEGYSVSREKKESFPLTVTSAQKNPTAFYLCASSATGGADGYTFGSGTRLTVV.

This chain connects TRBV9 to TRBJ1-6; 8 positions match TRBD1. The germline V gene has CDR1 SGDLS and CDR2 YYNGEE. This CDR3 spans 14 amino acids. V was pared by 0 bases and J by 7 bases, with 0 bases of the junction left unmatched. Here the CDR3 DNA reads TGTGCCAGCAGCGTAGGACAGGGGAATTCACCCCTCCACTTT. Residues: CASSVGQGNSPLHF.

This clone was found a few times. This sequence joins TRBV2 and TRBJ2-3, with 8 nucleotides matching TRBD2. Germline values: CDR1 SNHLY, CDR2 FYNNEI. The junction had 9 bases not matched to a gene; V was cut back by 4 bases and J by 0 bases. The CDR3 has 17 amino acids. CDR3 loop: CASSGRGVLASTDTQYF. CDR3 nucleotide sequence: TGTGCCAGCAGTGGGCGGGGGGTCCTTGCTAGCACAGATACGCAGTATTTT.

The rearrangement joins TRBV21-1 to TRBJ1-2; the table calls TRBD1, which could not be checked here. TRBV21-1 is tagged as a pseudogene. CDR3 length: 13 residues. CDR3 in amino acids: CASSKVGTEGYTF. For the CDR3, the DNA is TGTGCCAGCAGCAAAGTCGGCACAGAGGGCTACACCTTC.

J is TRBJ2-2 and V is TRBV7-3, with TRBD2 as a possible D gene (6 bases). Germline lookup yields CDR1 SGHTA and CDR2 FQGTGA. V shed 5 bases and J shed 3 bases, with 13 bases lying between them. The length of the CDR3 is 15 residues. CDR3 loop: CASSPGLGYTGELFF. DNA for the CDR3: TGTGCCAGCAGCCCGGGACTTGGGTACACCGGGGAGCTGTTTTTT.

The J gene is TRBJ1-3, the V gene TRBV2; unclear D gene. The CDR3 extends over 16 amino acids. V was shortened by 7 bases and J by 4 bases, with 20 bases between the two germline ends. Germline CDR1 reads SNHLY; CDR2 reads FYNNEI. The CDR3 loop reads CASIQRLLQNGNTIYF. The CDR3, as DNA: TGTGCCAGCATTCAGAGACTGTTGCAGAACGGAAACACCATATATTTT. The full variable domain, in which reference TRBV2 and TRBJ1-3 provide the parts outside the CDR3, is EPEVTQTPSHQVTQMGQEVILRCVPISNHLYFYWYRQILGQKVEFLVSFYNNEISEKSEIFDDQFSVERPDGSNFTLKIRSTKLEDSAMYFCASIQRLLQNGNTIYFGEGSWLTVV.

The V and J genes are TRBV6-5 and TRBJ1-4; D might be TRBD1 (5 bases). V lost 2 bases and J 8 bases, leaving 9 bases between the germline ends. This CDR3 contains 13 residues. From germline, CDR1 is MNHEY and CDR2 SVGAGI. The chain's CDR3 is CASSYGGLEKLFF. The CDR3 nucleotides are TGTGCCAGCAGTTACGGGGGGTTAGAAAAACTGTTTTTT.

V gene TRBV18 combines with J gene TRBJ1-5; 8 nucleotides match TRBD1. The length of the CDR3 is 13 residues. The V gene end was trimmed by 8 bases and the J gene end by 4 bases; junction bases not matched to a gene: 4. The germline gives CDR1 KGHSH, CDR2 LQKENI. Here the CDR3 reads CASTGTGNQPQHF. In nucleotides, the CDR3 is TGTGCCAGCACCGGGACAGGTAATCAGCCCCAGCATTTT.

V is TRBV18 and J is TRBJ1-4, with D maybe TRBD1 (6 bases). V lost 3 bases and J 4 bases, leaving 15 bases between the germline ends. This CDR3 spans 16 amino acids. Germline V CDR1 and CDR2: KGHSH, LQKENI. In DNA, the CDR3 is TGTGCCAGCTCACCGTTACAGGGATTCGGTAATGAAAAACTGTTTTTT. It codes for CASSPLQGFGNEKLFF.

The table lists this clone with a few counts. This chain joins TRBV10-3 and TRBJ1-1; D remains ambiguous. The CDR3 extends over 13 amino acids. The V gene lost 6 bases and the J gene lost 4 bases, with 12 bases spanning the gap. The V gene's germline CDR1 is ENHRY and CDR2 SYGVKD. Written as DNA, the CDR3 is TGTGCCATCAGCCACTCCGGAGGCACTGAAGCTTTCTTT. Amino acids: CAISHSGGTEAFF.

The CDR3 region is CASSGTGEDTQYF. The CDR3 nucleotides read TGTGCCAGCAGCGGGACGGGGGAAGATACGCAGTATTTT. This chain uses TRBV28 with TRBJ2-3; a possible D gene is TRBD2 (6 bases). Trimming stripped 6 bases from V and 5 bases from J, with 12 bases between. Germline values: CDR1 MDHEN, CDR2 SYDVKM. The CDR3 spans 13 residues.

V usage is TRBV28 and J usage is TRBJ2-1, with 10 bases fitting TRBD2. V shed 8 bases, J shed 4 bases, and the junction held 5 bases outside the gene matches. This CDR3 has 14 residues. Germline V gene data show CDR1 as MDHEN and CDR2 as SYDVKM. CDR3 sequence: CASFTSGVYNEQFF. Written as DNA, the CDR3 is TGTGCCAGCTTTACTAGCGGGGTATACAATGAGCAGTTCTTC.

This chain links TRBV6-5 with TRBJ1-2; 8 bases fit TRBD1. V trimming: 6 bases; J trimming: 8 bases; junction bases outside the gene matches: 11. The CDR3 has 14 residues. Per germline, CDR1 MNHEY and CDR2 SVGAGI. This CDR3 reads CASSTGQGSSGYTF. In DNA form, the CDR3 reads TGTGCCAGCAGCACCGGACAGGGATCGTCCGGCTACACCTTC.

This clone was detected only once. The chain is built from TRBV5-1 and TRBJ2-7, with 15 bases aligning to TRBD2. This CDR3 spans 17 amino acids. Germline values: CDR1 SGHRS, CDR2 YFSETQ. The V and J ends lost 1 base and 3 bases, in that order; junction bases with no gene match: 5. CDR3 nucleotide sequence: TGCGCCAGCAGCTTGTTAGGGACTAGCGGGGGGAACTACGAGCAGTACTTC. Amino acids: CASSLLGTSGGNYEQYF.

The rearrangement uses TRBV2 and TRBJ2-7, with D unresolved. CDR1 is SNHLY, CDR2 FYNNEI, per germline. The CDR3 loop spans 12 amino acids. Trimming left V 0 bases short and J 6 bases short, with 6 bases between. The CDR3 DNA reads as TGTGCCAGCAGTGAAGCGCTAAGCGAGCAGTACTTC. Translated, it gives CASSEALSEQYF.

The chain couples TRBV4-1 to TRBJ1-5; D call uncertain. Germline values: CDR1 MGHRA, CDR2 YSYEKL. V lost 0 bases to trimming and J lost 7 bases, with 16 bases between them. The CDR3 spans 16 residues. The CDR3 sequence is CASSQDYLLDLQPQHF. The CDR3 coding sequence is TGCGCCAGCAGCCAAGATTACCTTTTAGATTTGCAGCCCCAGCATTTT.

The chain has TRBV5-6 and TRBJ1-4; no definite D call. This CDR3 has 13 amino acids. CDR1 is SGHDT, CDR2 YYEEEE, per germline. The ends were cut back, 2 bases at V and 3 bases at J, with 5 bases in the middle. In DNA form, the CDR3 reads TGTGCCAGCAGCTTAAGCCCTAATGAAAAACTGTTTTTT. This gives the protein CASSLSPNEKLFF.

The CDR3 loop reads CATSRPHSRDNQPQHF. CDR3 coding DNA: TGTGCCACCAGCAGACCTCATAGCAGGGATAATCAGCCCCAGCATTTT. The genes are TRBV15 and TRBJ1-5, with D possibly TRBD1 on 5 matching bases. Trimming took off 2 bases at V and 4 bases at J, with 15 bases between the two ends. From germline, CDR1 is LNHNV and CDR2 YYDKDF (reference sequence). The CDR3 covers 16 residues. The full variable domain, its missing parts supplied by reference TRBV15 and TRBJ1-5, is DAMVIQNPRYQVTQFGKPVTLSCSQTLNHNVMYWYQQKSSQAPKLLFHYYDKDFNNEADTPDNFQSRRPNTSFCFLDIRSPGLGDTAMYLCATSRPHSRDNQPQHFGDGTRLSIL.

This clone was detected only once. The chain uses TRBV9 and TRBJ2-2; D is unresolved. V gave up 0 bases and J gave up 7 bases, with 10 bases separating them. The CDR3 has 14 residues. CDR1 and CDR2 from the germline V gene are SGDLS and YYNGEE. The DNA of the CDR3 is TGTGCCAGCAGCGTAGCTGGGCCGGACGGGGAGCTGTTTTTT. Protein sequence: CASSVAGPDGELFF.

This chain uses TRBV5-1 with TRBJ2-7; 7 positions agree with TRBD1. The CDR3 length is 15 residues. After removal of 3 bases from V and 3 bases from J, the junction contained 9 bases not matched to a gene. Germline V gene lookup returns CDR1 SGHRS and CDR2 YFSETQ. The CDR3 spells CASSSPATGNYEQYF. The CDR3 region has the DNA TGCGCCAGCAGCTCGCCCGCGACAGGGAACTACGAGCAGTACTTC.

A single count supports this clone. The rearrangement joins TRBV29-1 to TRBJ1-3, with D unresolved. The CDR3 length is 11 residues. Between the trimmed V and J ends, which lost 7 bases and 4 bases, there was a span of 8 bases. The germline V gene encodes CDR1 SQVTM and CDR2 ANQGSEA. CDR3 DNA: TGCAGCGCCGTAACAGGAAACACCATATATTTT. This codes for CSAVTGNTIYF. Variable domain in full (rest from reference TRBV29-1 and TRBJ1-3): SAVISQKPSRDICQRGTSLTIQCQVDSQVTMMFWYRQQPGQSLTLIATANQGSEATYESGFVIDKFPISRPNLTFSTLTVSNMSPEDSSIYLCSAVTGNTIYFGEGSWLTVV.